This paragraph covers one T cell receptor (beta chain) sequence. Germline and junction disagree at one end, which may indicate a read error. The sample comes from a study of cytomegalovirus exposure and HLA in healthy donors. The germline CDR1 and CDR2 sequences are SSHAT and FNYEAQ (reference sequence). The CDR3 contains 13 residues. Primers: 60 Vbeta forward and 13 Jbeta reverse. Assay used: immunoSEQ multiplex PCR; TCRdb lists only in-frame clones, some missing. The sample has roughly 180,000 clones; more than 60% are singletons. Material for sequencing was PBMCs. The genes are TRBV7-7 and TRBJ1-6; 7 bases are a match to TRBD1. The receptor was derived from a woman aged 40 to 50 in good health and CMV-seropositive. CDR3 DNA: TGTGCTAGCAGTCCAGACAGGGATTCACCCCTCCACTTT. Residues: CASSPDRDSPLHF.